Here is one TCR beta chain with its context. This entry is derived from a study of blood T cell repertoires in COVID-19. Trimming cost V 4 bases and J 7 bases; bases outside gene matches: 5. The CDR3 runs to 13 residues. From germline, CDR1 is SQVTM and CDR2 ANQGSEA. Libraries were prepared by immunoSEQ multiplex PCR; TCRdb keeps only in-frame clonotypes and omits some of them. In the table there are more than 300,000 clones, 92% of which are singletons. This clonotype was obtained from a woman aged 25 to 39 who had recovered from COVID-19. V usage is TRBV29-1 and J usage is TRBJ1-3; TRBD1 matches at 9 bases. Sequences were obtained from PBMCs or T cells enriched from blood (not recorded which). DNA for the CDR3: TGCAGCGTTGGACAGGGGGTTACTAACACCATATATTTT. As protein: CSVGQGVTNTIYF.